This T cell receptor (beta chain) was observed in a study of T cells expressing NK-cell markers. Study as a whole: It was sorted CD3+CD56+NKG2C+, CD3+CD56+NKG2C- and CD3+CD56-NKG2C+ T cells that supplied the TCR beta repertoires. Study-level points and caveats: Several donors showed these clonotypes also leading the CD3+CD56-NKG2C+ fraction.

A note on this clonotype: Its antigen remains unidentified.

CDR1 and CDR2 from the germline V gene are SGHTA and FQGTGA. This CDR3 comprises 17 residues. The TCR beta cDNA came from 5'RACE template switching with UMIs. TCRdb re-called the 5' RACE reads; one entry per CDR3 protein, DNA not given. Recorded for this sample: about 150,000 distinct CDR3 sequences. J is TRBJ2-2 and V is TRBV7-3; checking the TCRdb D call of TRBD2 is not possible without DNA. The sequence was obtained from a man younger than 35 in good health. The source material was blood T cells: a sorted CD56 or NKG2C T cell subset, CD4+ or CD8+ T cells, or bulk PBMC T cells (not recorded which). The CDR3 sequence is CASSLPVAGGNTGELFF.